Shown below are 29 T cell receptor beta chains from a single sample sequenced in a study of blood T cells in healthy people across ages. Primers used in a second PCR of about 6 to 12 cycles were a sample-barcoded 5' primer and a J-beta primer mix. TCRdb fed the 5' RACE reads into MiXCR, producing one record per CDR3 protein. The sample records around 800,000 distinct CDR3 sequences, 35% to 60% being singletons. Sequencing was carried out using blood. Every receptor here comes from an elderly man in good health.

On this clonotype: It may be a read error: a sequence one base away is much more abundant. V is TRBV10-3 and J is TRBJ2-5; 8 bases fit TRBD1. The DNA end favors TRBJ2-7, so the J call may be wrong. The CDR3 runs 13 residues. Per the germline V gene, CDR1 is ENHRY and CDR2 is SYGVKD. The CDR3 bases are TGTACCATCAGTGAGACGGACAGGGACGAGCAGTACTTC. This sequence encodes CTISETDRDEQYF.

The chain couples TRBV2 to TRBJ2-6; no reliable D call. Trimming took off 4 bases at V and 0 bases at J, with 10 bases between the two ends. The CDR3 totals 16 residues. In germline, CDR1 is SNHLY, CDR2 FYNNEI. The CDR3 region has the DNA TGTGCCAGCAGTGTTGGCAGCCACTCTGGGGCCAACGTCCTGACTTTC. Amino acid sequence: CASSVGSHSGANVLTF.

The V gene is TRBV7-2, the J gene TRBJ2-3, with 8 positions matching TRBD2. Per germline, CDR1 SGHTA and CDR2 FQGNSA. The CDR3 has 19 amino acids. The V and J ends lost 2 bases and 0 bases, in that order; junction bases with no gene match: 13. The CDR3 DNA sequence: TGTGCCAGCAGCTTAACCTCCCACGCGGGGGGCCACAGCACAGATACGCAGTATTTT. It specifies CASSLTSHAGGHSTDTQYF.

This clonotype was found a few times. CDR3 DNA sequence: TGTGCCAGCAACCTAAGGATATCCCTGGTCGGGTACAATGAGCAGTTCTTC. This codes for CASNLRISLVGYNEQFF. The genes are TRBV7-8 and TRBJ2-1; no firm D call. Per the germline V gene, CDR1 is SGHVS and CDR2 is FQNEAQ. The CDR3 totals 17 residues. V lost 7 bases and J lost 4, with 23 bases in between. The entire variable domain, with the rest obtained from reference TRBV7-8 and TRBJ2-1, is as follows: GAGVSQSPRYKVAKRGQDVALRCDPISGHVSLFWYQQALGQGPEFLTYFQNEAQLDKSGLPSDRFFAERPEGSVSTLKIQRTQQEDSAVYLCASNLRISLVGYNEQFFGPGTRLTVL.

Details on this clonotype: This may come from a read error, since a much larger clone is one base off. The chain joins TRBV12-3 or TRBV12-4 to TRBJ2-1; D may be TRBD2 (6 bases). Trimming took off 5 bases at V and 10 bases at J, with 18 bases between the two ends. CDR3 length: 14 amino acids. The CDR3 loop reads CASSPAGRIYEQFF. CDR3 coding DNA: TGTGCCAGCAGTCCTGCGGGGAGGATTTACGAGCAGTTCTTC.

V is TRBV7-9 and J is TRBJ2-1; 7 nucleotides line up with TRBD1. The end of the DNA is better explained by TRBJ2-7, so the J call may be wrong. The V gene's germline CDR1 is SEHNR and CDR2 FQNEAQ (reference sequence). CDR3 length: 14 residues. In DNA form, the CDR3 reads TGTGCCAGCCGCGTGACAGGGACCTACAATGAGCAGTACTTC. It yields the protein CASRVTGTYNEQYF.

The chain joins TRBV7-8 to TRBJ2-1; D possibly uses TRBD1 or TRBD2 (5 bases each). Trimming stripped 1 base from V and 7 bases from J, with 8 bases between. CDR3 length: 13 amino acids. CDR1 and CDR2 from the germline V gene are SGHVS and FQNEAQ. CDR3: CASSLDWGNEQFF. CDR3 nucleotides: TGTGCCAGCAGCTTAGATTGGGGGAATGAGCAGTTCTTC.

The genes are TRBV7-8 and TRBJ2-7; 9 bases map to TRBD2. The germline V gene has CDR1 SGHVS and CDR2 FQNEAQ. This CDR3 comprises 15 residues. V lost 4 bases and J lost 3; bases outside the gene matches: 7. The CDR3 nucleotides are TGTGCCAGCAGCTACCGACTAGCGGAGGGCTACGAGCAGTACTTC. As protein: CASSYRLAEGYEQYF. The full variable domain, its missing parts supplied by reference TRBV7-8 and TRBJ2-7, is GAGVSQSPRYKVAKRGQDVALRCDPISGHVSLFWYQQALGQGPEFLTYFQNEAQLDKSGLPSDRFFAERPEGSVSTLKIQRTQQEDSAVYLCASSYRLAEGYEQYFGPGTRLTVT.

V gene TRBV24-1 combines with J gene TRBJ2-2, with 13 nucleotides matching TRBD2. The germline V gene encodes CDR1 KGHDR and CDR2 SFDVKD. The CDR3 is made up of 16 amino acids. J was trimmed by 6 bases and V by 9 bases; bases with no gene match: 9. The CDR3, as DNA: TGTGCCACCGGGGGACTAGCGGGGACTACACCCGGGGAGCTGTTTTTT. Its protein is CATGGLAGTTPGELFF.

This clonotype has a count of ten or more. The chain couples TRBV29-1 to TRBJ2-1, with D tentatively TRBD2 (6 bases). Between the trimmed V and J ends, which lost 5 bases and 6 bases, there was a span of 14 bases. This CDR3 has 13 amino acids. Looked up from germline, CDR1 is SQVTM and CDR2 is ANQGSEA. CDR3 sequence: CSVRTTQLNEQFF. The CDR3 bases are TGCAGCGTTCGGACTACCCAACTCAATGAGCAGTTCTTC.

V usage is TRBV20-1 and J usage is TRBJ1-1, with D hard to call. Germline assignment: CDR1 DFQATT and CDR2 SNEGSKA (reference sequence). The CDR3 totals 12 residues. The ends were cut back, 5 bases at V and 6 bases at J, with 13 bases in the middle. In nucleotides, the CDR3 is TGCAGTGCTTCCTCGACGGGTTCTGAAGCTTTCTTT. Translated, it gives CSASSTGSEAFF.

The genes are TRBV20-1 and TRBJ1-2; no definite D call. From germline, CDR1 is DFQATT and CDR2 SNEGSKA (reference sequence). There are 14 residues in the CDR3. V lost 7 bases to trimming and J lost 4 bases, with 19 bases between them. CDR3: CSVRNQSSPYGYTF. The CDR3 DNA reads TGCAGTGTTCGTAACCAGAGCAGCCCCTATGGCTACACCTTC.

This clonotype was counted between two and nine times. CDR3 loop: CASSLVASGRDEQFF. The CDR3 region has the DNA TGTGCCAGCAGCTTAGTGGCTAGCGGGAGGGATGAGCAGTTCTTC. The chain uses TRBV7-2 and TRBJ2-1; 12 nucleotides line up with TRBD2. J was trimmed by 8 bases and V by 1 base; bases with no gene match: 3. CDR1 SGHTA and CDR2 FQGNSA come from the germline V gene. CDR3 length equals 15 residues.

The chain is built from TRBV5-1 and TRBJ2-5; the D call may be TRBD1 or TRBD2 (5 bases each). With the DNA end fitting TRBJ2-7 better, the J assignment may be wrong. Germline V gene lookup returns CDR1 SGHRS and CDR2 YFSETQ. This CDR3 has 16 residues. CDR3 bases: TGCGCCAGCAGCTTGGCCGTTGACTGGGACCCCCGCGAGCAGTACTTC. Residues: CASSLAVDWDPREQYF.

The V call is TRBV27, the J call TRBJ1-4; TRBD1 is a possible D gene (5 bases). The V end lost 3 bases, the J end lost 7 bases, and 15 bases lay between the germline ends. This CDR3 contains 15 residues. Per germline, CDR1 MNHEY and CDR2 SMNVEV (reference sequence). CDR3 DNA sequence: TGTGCCAGCAGTTTCCGCCAGGGAACGGGTGAAAAACTGTTTTTT. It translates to CASSFRQGTGEKLFF.

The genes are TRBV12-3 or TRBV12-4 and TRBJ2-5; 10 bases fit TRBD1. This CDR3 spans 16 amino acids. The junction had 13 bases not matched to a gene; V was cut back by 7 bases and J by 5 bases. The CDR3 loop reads CASTQTGTGVRETQYF. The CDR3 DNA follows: TGTGCCAGCACCCAAACCGGGACAGGGGTGAGGGAGACCCAGTACTTC.

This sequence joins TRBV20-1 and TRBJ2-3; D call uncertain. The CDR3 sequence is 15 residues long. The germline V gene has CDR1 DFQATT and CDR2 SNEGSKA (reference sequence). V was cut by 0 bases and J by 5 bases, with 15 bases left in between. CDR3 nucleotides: TGCAGTGCTAGAGATGAGGTCCCGATGGGAGATACGCAGTATTTT. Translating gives CSARDEVPMGDTQYF.

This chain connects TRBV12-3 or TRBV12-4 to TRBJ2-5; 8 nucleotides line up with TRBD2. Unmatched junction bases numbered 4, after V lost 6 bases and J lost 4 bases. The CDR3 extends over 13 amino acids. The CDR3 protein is CASRPGLGETQYF. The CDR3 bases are TGTGCCAGCAGACCGGGACTAGGAGAGACCCAGTACTTC.

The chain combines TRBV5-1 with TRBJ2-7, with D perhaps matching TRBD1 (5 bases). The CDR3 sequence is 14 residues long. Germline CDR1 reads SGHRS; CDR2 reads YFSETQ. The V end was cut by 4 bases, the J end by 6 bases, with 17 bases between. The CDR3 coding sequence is TGCGCCAGCAGCCTGGACCCAGGGCTGGGCGAGCAGTACTTC. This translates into CASSLDPGLGEQYF.

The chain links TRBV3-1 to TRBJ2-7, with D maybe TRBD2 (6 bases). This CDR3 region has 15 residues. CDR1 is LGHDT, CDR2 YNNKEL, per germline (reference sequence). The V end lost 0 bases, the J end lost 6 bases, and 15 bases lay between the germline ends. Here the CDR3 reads CASSQDSLVGGEQYF. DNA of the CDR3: TGTGCCAGCAGCCAAGATTCACTAGTGGGAGGCGAGCAGTACTTC.

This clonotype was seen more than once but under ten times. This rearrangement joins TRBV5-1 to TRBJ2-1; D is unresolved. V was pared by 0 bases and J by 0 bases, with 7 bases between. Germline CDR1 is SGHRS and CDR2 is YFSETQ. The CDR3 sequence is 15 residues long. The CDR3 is CASSLEVSSYNEQFF. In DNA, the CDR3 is TGCGCCAGCAGCTTGGAGGTGAGCTCCTACAATGAGCAGTTCTTC.

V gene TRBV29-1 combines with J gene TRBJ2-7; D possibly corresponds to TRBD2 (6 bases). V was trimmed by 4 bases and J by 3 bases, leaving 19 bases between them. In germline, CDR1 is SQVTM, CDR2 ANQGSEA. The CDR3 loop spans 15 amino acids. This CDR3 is CSVARKGTHDYEQYF. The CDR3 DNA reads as TGCAGCGTTGCCCGAAAGGGGACTCACGACTACGAGCAGTACTTC.

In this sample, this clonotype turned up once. CDR3 sequence: CSASGPFTDTQYF. DNA of the CDR3: TGCAGTGCTAGCGGACCCTTCACAGATACGCAGTATTTT. The rearrangement uses TRBV20-1 and TRBJ2-3; D gene ambiguous. V gave up 3 bases and J gave up 2 bases, with 9 bases separating them. CDR3 size: 13 residues. Germline V lookup: CDR1 DFQATT, CDR2 SNEGSKA (reference sequence).

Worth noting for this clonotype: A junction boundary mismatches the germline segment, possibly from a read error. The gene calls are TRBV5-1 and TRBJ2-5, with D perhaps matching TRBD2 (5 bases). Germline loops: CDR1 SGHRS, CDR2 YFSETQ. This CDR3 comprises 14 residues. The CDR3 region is CAGSLEVAPETQYF. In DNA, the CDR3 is TGCGCCGGCAGCTTGGAGGTGGCTCCAGAGACCCAGTACTTC.

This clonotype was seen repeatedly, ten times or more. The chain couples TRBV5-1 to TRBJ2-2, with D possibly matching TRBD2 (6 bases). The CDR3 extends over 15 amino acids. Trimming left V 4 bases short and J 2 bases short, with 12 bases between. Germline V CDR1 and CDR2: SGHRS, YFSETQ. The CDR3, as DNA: TGCGCCAGCAGCCCCGCGGGACTTAACACCGGGGAGCTGTTTTTT. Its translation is CASSPAGLNTGELFF.

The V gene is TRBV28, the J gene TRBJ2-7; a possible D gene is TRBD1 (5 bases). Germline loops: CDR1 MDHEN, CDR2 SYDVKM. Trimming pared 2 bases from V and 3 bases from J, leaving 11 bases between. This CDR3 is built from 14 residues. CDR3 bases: TGTGCCAGCAGTTTAGCACAGGAGATCTACGAGCAGTACTTC. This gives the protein CASSLAQEIYEQYF.

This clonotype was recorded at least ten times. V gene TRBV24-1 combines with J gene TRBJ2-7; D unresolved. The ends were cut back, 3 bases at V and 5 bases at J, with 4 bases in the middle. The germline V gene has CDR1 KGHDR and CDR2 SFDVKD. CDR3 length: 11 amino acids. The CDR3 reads CATSDPHEQYF. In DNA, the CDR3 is TGTGCCACCAGTGATCCGCACGAGCAGTACTTC.

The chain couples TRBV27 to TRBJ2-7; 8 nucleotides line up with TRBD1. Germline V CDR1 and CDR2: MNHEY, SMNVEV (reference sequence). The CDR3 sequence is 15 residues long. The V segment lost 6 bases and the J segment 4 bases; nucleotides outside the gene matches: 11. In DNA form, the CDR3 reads TGTGCCAGCAGCCCCGACAGGGGTTGGACTTACGAGCAGTACTTC. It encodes CASSPDRGWTYEQYF.

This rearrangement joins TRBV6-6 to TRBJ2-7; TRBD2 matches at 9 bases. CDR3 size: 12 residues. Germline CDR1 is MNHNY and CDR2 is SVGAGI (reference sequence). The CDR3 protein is CASGRQSYEQYF. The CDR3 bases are TGTGCGAGCGGGAGGCAGTCCTACGAGCAGTACTTC.